What follows are 20 T cell receptor beta chains derived from one specimen sequenced in a study of blood T cell repertoires in COVID-19. Sequenced by immunoSEQ multiplex PCR; TCRdb stores in-frame clones only, minus some. Among approximately 300,000 clones listed, more than 85% were seen once. The sequencing input was PBMCs or T cells enriched from blood (not recorded which). These receptors all stem from a woman in her twenties or thirties who had recovered from COVID-19.

This clone was recorded once. The V gene is TRBV3-1 (or the pseudogene TRBV3-2), the J gene TRBJ1-6, with D unclear. CDR1 and CDR2 (germline): LGHDT, YNNKEL (reference sequence). The length of the CDR3 is 14 residues. V lost 5 bases and J 9 bases, leaving 14 bases between the germline ends. The CDR3: CASSASFGSSPLHF. The CDR3 bases are TGTGCCAGCAGCGCTAGTTTTGGTAGTTCACCCCTCCACTTT.

This clone has only a few counts. This chain links TRBV18 with TRBJ2-3; 8 bases line up with TRBD2. The CDR3 length is 16 residues. Germline CDR1 is KGHSH and CDR2 is LQKENI. V shed 1 base and J 2 bases; nucleotides not matched to a gene: 5. Here the CDR3 reads CASSPRLAGSTDTQYF. The CDR3 nucleotides read TGTGCCAGCTCACCACGGCTAGCGGGCTCCACAGATACGCAGTATTTT.

This clone was counted a single time. The chain links TRBV11-2 to TRBJ1-2, with TRBD1 matching 10 bases. This CDR3 comprises 17 residues. CDR1 SGHAT and CDR2 FQNNGV come from the germline V gene. V shed 4 bases, J shed 4 bases, and the junction held 12 bases outside the gene matches. CDR3 DNA: TGTGCCAGCAGCTCCTGGACATTGACAGGGGGCGCCTATGGCTACACCTTC. Its protein is CASSSWTLTGGAYGYTF.

The chain recombines TRBV5-1 with TRBJ2-4; D perhaps matches TRBD1 (6 bases). Germline-derived CDR1 and CDR2 are SGHRS and YFSETQ. The germline V and J ends were trimmed by 4 bases and 0 bases, with 20 bases remaining between them. The CDR3 totals 18 residues. CDR3 in DNA: TGCGCCAGCAGCAGAAACCCCAGGGGACCCCTAGCCAAAAACATTCAGTACTTC. Protein sequence: CASSRNPRGPLAKNIQYF.

The chain links TRBV7-9 to TRBJ1-1; 7 bases line up with TRBD1. V gave up 4 bases and J gave up 5 bases; unmatched junction bases: 1. CDR1 SEHNR and CDR2 FQNEAQ come from the germline V gene (reference sequence). The CDR3 extends over 12 amino acids. CDR3 bases: TGTGCCAGCAGCTCGGGACAGACTGAAGCTTTCTTT. Amino acids: CASSSGQTEAFF.

This clone has only one observation. V and J are TRBV2 and TRBJ1-6; maybe TRBD1 (5 bases). The CDR3 has 13 residues. Germline CDR1 reads SNHLY; CDR2 reads FYNNEI. V dropped 7 bases and J dropped 10 bases, with 14 bases sitting between them. This CDR3 reads CASNEGLQSPLHF. The CDR3 bases are TGTGCCAGCAATGAGGGGCTTCAATCACCCCTCCACTTT.

V usage is TRBV7-2 and J usage is TRBJ1-2; D gene unclear. V lost 8 bases, J lost 7 bases, and 17 bases lay in between. Per the germline V gene, CDR1 is SGHTA and CDR2 is FQGNSA. The CDR3 covers 13 residues. The CDR3 is CASRPGVAVGYTF. CDR3 coding DNA: TGTGCCAGCCGCCCCGGGGTGGCAGTTGGCTACACCTTC.

V and J are TRBV5-6 and TRBJ2-3, with D perhaps matching TRBD2 (5 bases). This CDR3 region has 12 residues. Germline V gene lookup returns CDR1 SGHDT and CDR2 YYEEEE. Deletions cut 6 bases from V and 3 bases from J, with 8 bases between. As DNA, the CDR3 is TGTGCCAGCAAGACGGGGACAGATACGCAGTATTTT. This gives the protein CASKTGTDTQYF.

The chain's CDR3 is CASSSTGQGYGYTF. The CDR3 DNA sequence: TGTGCCAGCAGCTCCACGGGACAGGGATACGGCTACACCTTC. The chain joins TRBV5-4 to TRBJ1-2; 9 bases line up with TRBD1. V shed 3 bases, J shed 8 bases, and the junction held 8 bases outside the gene matches. Germline loops: CDR1 SGHNT, CDR2 YYREEE (reference sequence). This CDR3 region has 14 residues.

CDR3 sequence reads: CASSYYSQTYTGELFF. CDR3 DNA: TGTGCCAGCAGTTACTACTCTCAAACCTACACCGGGGAGCTGTTTTTT. The genes are TRBV6-2 or TRBV6-3 and TRBJ2-2; D is uncertain. The ends were cut back, 1 base at V and 3 bases at J, with 12 bases in the middle. CDR1 and CDR2 from the germline V gene are MNHEY and SVGEGT. The CDR3 is made up of 16 amino acids.

This chain joins TRBV15 and TRBJ2-2; D possibly corresponds to TRBD1 (5 bases). The CDR3 consists of 16 residues. The V and J ends lost 0 bases and 5 bases respectively, with 13 bases between them. Germline CDR1 is LNHNV and CDR2 is YYDKDF (reference sequence). In DNA, the CDR3 is TGTGCCACCAGCAGAGATATGGGGCGGCGGACCGGGGAGCTGTTTTTT. It yields the protein CATSRDMGRRTGELFF.

In its sample, this clone was seen once. V and J are TRBV28 and TRBJ2-7, with D perhaps TRBD2 (6 bases). V was shortened by 6 bases and J by 2 bases, with 14 bases between the two germline ends. The V gene's germline CDR1 is MDHEN and CDR2 SYDVKM. The CDR3 spans 14 residues. CDR3 bases: TGTGCCAGCAGCTCGCCGGGACTCCCCTACGAGCAGTACTTC. This sequence encodes CASSSPGLPYEQYF.

The chain employs TRBV7-2 and TRBJ1-5; D is unclear. The germline V gene has CDR1 SGHTA and CDR2 FQGNSA. The V end lost 0 bases, the J end lost 3 bases, and 6 bases lay between the germline ends. This CDR3 has 14 residues. The CDR3 DNA follows: TGTGCCAGCAGCTTAGCGGACTACAATCAGCCCCAGCATTTT. Encoded protein: CASSLADYNQPQHF. Full variable domain (outside the CDR3, taken from reference TRBV7-2 and TRBJ1-5): GAGVSQSPSNKVTEKGKDVELRCDPISGHTALYWYRQSLGQGLEFLIYFQGNSAPDKSGLPSDRFSAERTGGSVSTLTIQRTQQEDSAVYLCASSLADYNQPQHFGDGTRLSIL.

The chain uses TRBV11-2 and TRBJ2-1; D may be TRBD1 (6 bases). Germline assignment: CDR1 SGHAT and CDR2 FQNNGV. The CDR3 covers 15 residues. Trimming removed 5 bases from V and 5 bases from J, with 16 bases in between. CDR3 DNA: TGTGCCAGCAGCCCCCTGGACAGACTTCACAATGAGCAGTTCTTC. Encoded protein: CASSPLDRLHNEQFF.

This clone has only one observation. The chain joins TRBV5-6 to TRBJ1-2; possibly TRBD1 for D (5 bases). V was trimmed by 4 bases and J by 0 bases, leaving 19 bases between them. CDR3 size: 17 residues. CDR1 SGHDT and CDR2 YYEEEE come from the germline V gene. The CDR3 region is CASSQPGGEVSNYGYTF. The CDR3 DNA follows: TGTGCCAGCAGCCAGCCGGGGGGAGAGGTTTCTAACTATGGCTACACCTTC. Together with reference TRBV5-6 and TRBJ1-2, the CDR3 gives the full variable domain: DAGVTQSPTHLIKTRGQQVTLRCSPKSGHDTVSWYQQALGQGPQFIFQYYEEEERQRGNFPDRFSGHQFPNYSSELNVNALLLGDSALYLCASSQPGGEVSNYGYTFGSGTRLTVV.

The genes are TRBV19 and TRBJ1-1, with D possibly matching TRBD1 (5 bases). The V and J ends lost 2 bases and 3 bases respectively, with 13 bases between them. Looked up from germline, CDR1 is LNHDA and CDR2 is SQIVND (reference sequence). This CDR3 is 15 amino acids long. In nucleotides, the CDR3 is TGTGCCAGTAGTATACTCCCCCCAGGGCACACTGAAGCTTTCTTT. Protein: CASSILPPGHTEAFF.

There are a few counts of this clone. This chain joins TRBV20-1 and TRBJ2-1, with 9 bases aligning to TRBD2. V dropped 3 bases and J dropped 12; count of bases not matched to a gene: 9. Germline V gene lookup returns CDR1 DFQATT and CDR2 SNEGSKA (reference sequence). The CDR3 loop spans 13 amino acids. This CDR3 reads CSASRLAGLRQFF. Here the CDR3 DNA reads TGCAGTGCTAGTCGCCTAGCGGGATTACGGCAGTTCTTC.

This clone appeared once. The V and J genes are TRBV5-4 and TRBJ2-3, with a possible D match to TRBD2 (5 bases). The CDR3 extends over 17 amino acids. Germline assignment: CDR1 SGHNT and CDR2 YYREEE (reference sequence). Trimming removed 0 bases from V and 2 bases from J, with 16 bases in between. CDR3 region: CASSLGFGGLLTDTQYF. As DNA, the CDR3 is TGTGCCAGCAGCTTGGGGTTCGGTGGACTTCTCACAGATACGCAGTATTTT.

This clone has only one observation. The V and J genes are TRBV7-2 and TRBJ1-2; weak D call: TRBD1 (6 bases). This CDR3 region has 13 residues. Trimming cost V 7 bases and J 6 bases, with 15 bases left between them. Per germline, CDR1 SGHTA and CDR2 FQGNSA. CDR3 loop: CASTPRGADGYTF. CDR3 in DNA: TGTGCCAGCACGCCCAGGGGCGCAGATGGCTACACCTTC.

The V call is TRBV7-9, the J call TRBJ1-2; no firm D call. This CDR3 is 13 amino acids long. Germline V CDR1 and CDR2: SEHNR, FQNEAQ (reference sequence). V gave up 5 bases and J gave up 1 base, with 8 bases separating them. This CDR3 is CASSPILNYGYTF. CDR3 nucleotide sequence: TGTGCCAGCAGCCCAATACTTAACTATGGCTACACCTTC.